This TCR beta chain was found in a study of T cells after yellow fever vaccination. About the study: Some fractions had low cell numbers, and these were prepared with SMART-Seq v4 Ultra Low Input.

Study findings and constraints: Abundant clonotypes from the bulk population could get into FACS-sorted repertoires as contaminants. Re-detected after boosting: most primary clones, about 96% of CD4 and around 86% of CD8. Relatively few clonotypes were ones that appeared in both CD4 and CD8 compartments.

TCRdb redid the calling of the 5' RACE reads with MiXCR, one entry per CDR3 protein. The table lists 300,000 to 400,000 distinct CDR3 sequences, 8.7% of them singletons. A note on this clonotype: Its specificity is not known.

Deletions cut 2 bases from V and 6 bases from J, with 12 bases between. The CDR3 extends over 14 amino acids. Germline V gives CDR1 SGHRS, CDR2 YFSETQ. The specimen was PBMCs, collected on the day of the first yellow fever vaccination. The V and J genes are TRBV5-1 and TRBJ2-1; D remains ambiguous. The source of this sequence is a man between 18 and 29 years old who received the YFV17D yellow fever vaccine. The CDR3: CASSFGAMGNEQFF. The CDR3 DNA reads TGCGCCAGCAGCTTTGGCGCCATGGGCAATGAGCAGTTCTTC.